This T cell receptor (beta chain) came from a study of blood T cell repertoires in COVID-19. Looking at the study overall: The United States, Italy and Spain were the sources of the acute and convalescent COVID-19 samples. T cells, B-cell-depleted T cells, or PBMCs provided the cDNA or gDNA that served as material.

Authors' methods: Nucleated cell counts were estimated from reference gene primer amplification. The assay was immunoSEQ multiplex PCR, and TCRdb's table has in-frame clones only and misses some. The DNA gave D and trimming, while V, J and clone size come from that table. The sample yields 50,000 to 80,000 clones, 65% to 90% seen once. J gave up 3 bases and V 0 bases, and 3 bases lay outside the gene matches. Germline lookup yields CDR1 MNHEY and CDR2 SVGAGI. This CDR3 has 15 residues. V gene TRBV6-5 combines with J gene TRBJ2-7; 9 bases fit TRBD1. Source material: peripheral blood. The clonotype originates from a woman aged 55-70 years with acute or convalescent COVID-19. The CDR3, as DNA: TGTGCCAGCAGTTACTCCGGACAGGGGTACTACGAGCAGTACTTC. Amino acid sequence: CASSYSGQGYYEQYF.